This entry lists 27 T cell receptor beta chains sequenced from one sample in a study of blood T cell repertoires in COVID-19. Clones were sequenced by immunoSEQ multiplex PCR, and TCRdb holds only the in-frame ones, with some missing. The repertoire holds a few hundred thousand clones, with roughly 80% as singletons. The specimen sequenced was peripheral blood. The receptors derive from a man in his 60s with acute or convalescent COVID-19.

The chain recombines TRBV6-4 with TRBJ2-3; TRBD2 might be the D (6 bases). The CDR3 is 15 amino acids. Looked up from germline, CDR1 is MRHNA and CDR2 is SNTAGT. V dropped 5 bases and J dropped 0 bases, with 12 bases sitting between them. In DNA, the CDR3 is TGTGCCAGCAGTCTTAGCGGCATTAGCACAGATACGCAGTATTTT. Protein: CASSLSGISTDTQYF.

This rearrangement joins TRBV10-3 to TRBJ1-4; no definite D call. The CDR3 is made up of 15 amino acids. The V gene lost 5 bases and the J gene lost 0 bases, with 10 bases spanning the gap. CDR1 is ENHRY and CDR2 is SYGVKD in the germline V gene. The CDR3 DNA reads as TGTGCCATCAGTTCGGGTTCCGCAACTAATGAAAAACTGTTTTTT. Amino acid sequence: CAISSGSATNEKLFF.

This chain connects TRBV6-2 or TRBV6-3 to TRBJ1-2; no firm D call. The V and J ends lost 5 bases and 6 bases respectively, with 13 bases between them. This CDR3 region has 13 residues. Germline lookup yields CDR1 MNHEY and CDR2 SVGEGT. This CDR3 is CASSRSTGDGYTF. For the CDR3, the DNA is TGTGCCAGCAGTCGCTCGACGGGAGATGGCTACACCTTC.

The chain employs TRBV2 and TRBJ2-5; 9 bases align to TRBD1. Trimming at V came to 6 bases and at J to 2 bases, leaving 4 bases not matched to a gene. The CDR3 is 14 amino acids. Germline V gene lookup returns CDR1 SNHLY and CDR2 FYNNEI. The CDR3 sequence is CASRSGQGQETQYF. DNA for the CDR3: TGTGCCAGCAGGTCTGGACAGGGGCAAGAGACCCAGTACTTC.

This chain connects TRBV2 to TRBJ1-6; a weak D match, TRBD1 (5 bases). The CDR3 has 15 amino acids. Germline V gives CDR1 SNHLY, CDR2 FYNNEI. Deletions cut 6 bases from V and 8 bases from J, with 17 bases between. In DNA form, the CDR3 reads TGTGCCAGCAGAAAGGCGGATGGAGGGGATTCACCCCTCCACTTT. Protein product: CASRKADGGDSPLHF.

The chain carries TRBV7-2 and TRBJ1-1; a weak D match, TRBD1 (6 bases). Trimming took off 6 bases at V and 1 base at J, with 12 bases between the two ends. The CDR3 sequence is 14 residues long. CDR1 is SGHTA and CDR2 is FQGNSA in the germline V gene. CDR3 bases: TGTGCCAGCAGGTATGGGACACGGAACACTGAAGCTTTCTTT. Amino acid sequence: CASRYGTRNTEAFF.

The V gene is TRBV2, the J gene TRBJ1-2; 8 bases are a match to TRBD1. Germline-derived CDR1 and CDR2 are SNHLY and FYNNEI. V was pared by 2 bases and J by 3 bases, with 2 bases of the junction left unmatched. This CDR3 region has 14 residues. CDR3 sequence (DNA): TGTGCCAGCAGTGAACAGGGGGCTCACTATGGCTACACCTTC. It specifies CASSEQGAHYGYTF.

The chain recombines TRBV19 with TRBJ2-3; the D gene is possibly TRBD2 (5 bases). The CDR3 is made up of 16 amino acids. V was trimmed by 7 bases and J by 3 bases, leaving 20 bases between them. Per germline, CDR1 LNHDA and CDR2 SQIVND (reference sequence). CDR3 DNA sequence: TGTGCCAGTATTCCCGGGGAGAACACGGGGACAGATACGCAGTATTTT. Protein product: CASIPGENTGTDTQYF.

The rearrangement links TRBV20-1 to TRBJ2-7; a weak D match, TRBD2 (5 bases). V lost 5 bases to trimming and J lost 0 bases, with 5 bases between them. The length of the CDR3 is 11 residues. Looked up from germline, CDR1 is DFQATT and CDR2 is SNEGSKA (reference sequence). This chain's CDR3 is CSARDSYEQYF. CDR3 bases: TGCAGTGCTCGGGACTCCTACGAGCAGTACTTC.

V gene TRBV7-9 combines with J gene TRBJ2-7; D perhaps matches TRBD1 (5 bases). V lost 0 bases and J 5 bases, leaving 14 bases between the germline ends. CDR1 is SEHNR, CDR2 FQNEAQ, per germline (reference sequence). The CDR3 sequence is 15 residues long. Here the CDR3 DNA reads TGTGCCAGCAGCTTAGCGTGGTCAGGGTCCCACGAGCAGTACTTC. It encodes CASSLAWSGSHEQYF.

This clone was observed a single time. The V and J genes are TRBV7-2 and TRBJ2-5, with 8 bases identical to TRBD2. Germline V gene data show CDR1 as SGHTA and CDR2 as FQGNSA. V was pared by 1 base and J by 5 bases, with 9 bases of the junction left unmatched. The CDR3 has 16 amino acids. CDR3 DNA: TGTGCCAGCAGCTTAGTTATTACGGGAGGGAAGGAGACCCAGTACTTC. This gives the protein CASSLVITGGKETQYF.

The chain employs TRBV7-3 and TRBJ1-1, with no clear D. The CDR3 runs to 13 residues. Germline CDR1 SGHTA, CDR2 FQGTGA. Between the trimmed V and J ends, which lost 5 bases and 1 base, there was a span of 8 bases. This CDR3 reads CASSLTTNTEAFF. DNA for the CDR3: TGTGCCAGCAGCCTGACAACGAACACTGAAGCTTTCTTT. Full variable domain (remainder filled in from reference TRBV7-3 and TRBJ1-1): GAGVSQTPSNKVTEKGKYVELRCDPISGHTALYWYRQSLGQGPEFLIYFQGTGAADDSGLPNDRFFAVRPEGSVSTLKIQRTERGDSAVYLCASSLTTNTEAFFGQGTRLTVV.

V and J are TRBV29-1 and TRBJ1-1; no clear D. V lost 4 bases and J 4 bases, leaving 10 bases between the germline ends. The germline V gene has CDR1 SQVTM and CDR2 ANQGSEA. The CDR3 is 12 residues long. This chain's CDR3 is CSVAPRGTEAFF. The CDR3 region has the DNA TGCAGCGTTGCCCCTCGGGGCACTGAAGCTTTCTTT.

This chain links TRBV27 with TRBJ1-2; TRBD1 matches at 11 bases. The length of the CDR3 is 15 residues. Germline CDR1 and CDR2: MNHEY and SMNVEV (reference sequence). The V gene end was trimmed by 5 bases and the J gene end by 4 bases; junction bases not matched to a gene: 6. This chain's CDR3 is CASSTWTGGFYGYTF. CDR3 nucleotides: TGTGCCAGCAGTACGTGGACAGGGGGCTTCTATGGCTACACCTTC.

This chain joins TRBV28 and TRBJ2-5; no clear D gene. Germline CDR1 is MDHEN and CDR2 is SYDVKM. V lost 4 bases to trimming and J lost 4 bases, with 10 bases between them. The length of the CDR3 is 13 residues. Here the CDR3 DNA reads TGTGCCAGCAGTTCTCCCCCCCTAGAGACCCAGTACTTC. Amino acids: CASSSPPLETQYF.

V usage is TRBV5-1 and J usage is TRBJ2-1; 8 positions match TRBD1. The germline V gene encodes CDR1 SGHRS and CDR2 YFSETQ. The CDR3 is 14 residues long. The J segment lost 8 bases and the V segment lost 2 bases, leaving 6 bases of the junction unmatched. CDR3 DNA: TGCGCCAGCAGCTTCGACAGGGGACCATATGAGCAGTTCTTC. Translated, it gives CASSFDRGPYEQFF.

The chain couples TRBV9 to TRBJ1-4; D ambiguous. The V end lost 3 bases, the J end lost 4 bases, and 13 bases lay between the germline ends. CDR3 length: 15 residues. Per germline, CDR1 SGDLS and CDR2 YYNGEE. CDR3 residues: CASSGGRRFNEKLFF. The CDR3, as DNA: TGTGCCAGCAGCGGTGGGCGCAGATTTAATGAAAAACTGTTTTTT.

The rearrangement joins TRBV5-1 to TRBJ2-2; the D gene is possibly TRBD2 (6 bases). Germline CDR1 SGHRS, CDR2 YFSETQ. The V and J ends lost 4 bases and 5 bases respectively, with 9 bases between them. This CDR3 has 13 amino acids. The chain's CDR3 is CASSQEGTGELFF. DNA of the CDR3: TGCGCCAGCAGCCAGGAGGGAACCGGGGAGCTGTTTTTT.

The CDR3 region has the DNA TGTGCCAGCAGCCATGGGACAGGGGGGAGCAATCAGCCCCAGCATTTT. This sequence encodes CASSHGTGGSNQPQHF. The rearrangement uses TRBV7-9 and TRBJ1-5, with 11 nucleotides matching TRBD1. V gave up 5 bases and J gave up 1 base; unmatched junction bases: 4. The germline gives CDR1 SEHNR, CDR2 FQNEAQ (reference sequence). The CDR3 spans 16 residues.

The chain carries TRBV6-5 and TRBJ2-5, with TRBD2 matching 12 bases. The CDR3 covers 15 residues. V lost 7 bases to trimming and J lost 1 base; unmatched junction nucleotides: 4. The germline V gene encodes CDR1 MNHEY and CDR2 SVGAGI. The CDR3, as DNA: TGTGCCAGCAAAGGACTAGCGGGGATCCAAGAGACCCAGTACTTC. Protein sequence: CASKGLAGIQETQYF.

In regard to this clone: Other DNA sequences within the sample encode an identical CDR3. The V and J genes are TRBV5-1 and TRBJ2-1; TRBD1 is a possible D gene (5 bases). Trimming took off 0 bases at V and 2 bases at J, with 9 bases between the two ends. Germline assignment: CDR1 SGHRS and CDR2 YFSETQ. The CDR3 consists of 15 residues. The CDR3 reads CASSLVQGPYNEQFF. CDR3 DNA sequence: TGCGCCAGCAGCTTGGTGCAGGGCCCCTACAATGAGCAGTTCTTC.

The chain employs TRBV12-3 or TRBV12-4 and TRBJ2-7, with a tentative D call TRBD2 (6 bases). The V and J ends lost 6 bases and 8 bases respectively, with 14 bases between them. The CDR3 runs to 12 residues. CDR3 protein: CASSTTREKQYF. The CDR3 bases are TGTGCCAGCAGCACAACTCGGGAGAAGCAGTACTTC.

The DNA of the CDR3 is TGTGCCAGCATGGTCTGGGGAGCAGGGGCCAACGTCCTGACTTTC. Translation: CASMVWGAGANVLTF. The chain recombines TRBV28 with TRBJ2-6, with D perhaps TRBD2 (5 bases). Trimming pared 7 bases from V and 4 bases from J, leaving 14 bases between. CDR3 length: 15 residues. Germline V lookup: CDR1 MDHEN, CDR2 SYDVKM. Full variable domain (outside the CDR3, taken from reference TRBV28 and TRBJ2-6): DVKVTQSSRYLVKRTGEKVFLECVQDMDHENMFWYRQDPGLGLRLIYFSYDVKMKEKGDIPEGYSVSREKKERFSLILESASTNQTSMYLCASMVWGAGANVLTFGAGSRLTVL.

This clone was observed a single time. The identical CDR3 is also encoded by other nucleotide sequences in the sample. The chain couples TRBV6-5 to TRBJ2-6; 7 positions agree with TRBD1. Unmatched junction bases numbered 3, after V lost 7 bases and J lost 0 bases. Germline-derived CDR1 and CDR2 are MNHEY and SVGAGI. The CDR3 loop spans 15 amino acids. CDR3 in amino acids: CASKQGSSGANVLTF. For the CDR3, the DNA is TGTGCCAGCAAACAGGGGAGCTCTGGGGCCAACGTCCTGACTTTC.

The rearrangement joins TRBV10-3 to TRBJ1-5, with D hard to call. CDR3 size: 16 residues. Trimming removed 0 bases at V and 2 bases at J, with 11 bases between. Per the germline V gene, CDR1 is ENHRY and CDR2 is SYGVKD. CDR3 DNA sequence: TGTGCCATCAGTGAGTCGATGAGAGGTGGCAATCAGCCCCAGCATTTT. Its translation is CAISESMRGGNQPQHF.

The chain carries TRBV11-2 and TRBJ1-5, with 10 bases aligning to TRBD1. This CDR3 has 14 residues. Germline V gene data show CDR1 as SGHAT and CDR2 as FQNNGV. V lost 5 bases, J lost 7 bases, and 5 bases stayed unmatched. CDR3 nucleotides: TGTGCCAGCAGCAGACAGGGGGCTCGACAGCCCCAGCATTTT. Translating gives CASSRQGARQPQHF. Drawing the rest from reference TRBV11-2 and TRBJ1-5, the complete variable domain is EAGVAQSPRYKIIEKRQSVAFWCNPISGHATLYWYQQILGQGPKLLIQFQNNGVVDDSQLPKDRFSAERLKGVDSTLKIQPAKLEDSAVYLCASSRQGARQPQHFGDGTRLSIL.

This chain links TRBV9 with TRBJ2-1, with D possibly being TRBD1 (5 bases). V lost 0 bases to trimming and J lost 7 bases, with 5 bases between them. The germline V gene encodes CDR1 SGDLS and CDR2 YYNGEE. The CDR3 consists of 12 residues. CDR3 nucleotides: TGTGCCAGCAGCGTAGAGGGGAATGAGCAGTTCTTC. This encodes CASSVEGNEQFF.